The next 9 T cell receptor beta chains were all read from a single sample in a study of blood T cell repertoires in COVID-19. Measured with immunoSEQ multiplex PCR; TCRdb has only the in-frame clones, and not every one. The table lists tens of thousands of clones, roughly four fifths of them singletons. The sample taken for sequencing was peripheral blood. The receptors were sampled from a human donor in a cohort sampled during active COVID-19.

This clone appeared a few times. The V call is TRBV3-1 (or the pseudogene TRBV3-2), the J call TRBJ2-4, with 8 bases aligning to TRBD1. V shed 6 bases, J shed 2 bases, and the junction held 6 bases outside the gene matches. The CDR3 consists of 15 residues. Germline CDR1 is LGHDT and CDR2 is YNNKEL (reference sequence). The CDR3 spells CASRSGGATKNIQYF. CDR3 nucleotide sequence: TGTGCCAGCAGATCAGGGGGCGCAACCAAAAACATTCAGTACTTC.

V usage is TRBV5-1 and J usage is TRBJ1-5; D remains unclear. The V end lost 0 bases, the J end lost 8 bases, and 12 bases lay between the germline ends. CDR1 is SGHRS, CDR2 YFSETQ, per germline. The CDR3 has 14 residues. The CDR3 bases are TGCGCCAGCAGCTTGGGCGGTTCGATGGAGCCCCAGCATTTT. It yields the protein CASSLGGSMEPQHF.

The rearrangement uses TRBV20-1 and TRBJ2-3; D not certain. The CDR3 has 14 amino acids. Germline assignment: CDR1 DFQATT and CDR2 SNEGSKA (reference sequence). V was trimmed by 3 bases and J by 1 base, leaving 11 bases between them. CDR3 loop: CSASLVRGTDTQYF. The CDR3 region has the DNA TGCAGTGCTAGTCTGGTGCGCGGCACAGATACGCAGTATTTT.

Written as DNA, the CDR3 is TGTGCCTGGAGCCGGGTCTCTCCGCCCTACGAGCAGTACTTC. This encodes CAWSRVSPPYEQYF. The chain has TRBV30 and TRBJ2-7; no definite D call. V dropped 3 bases and J dropped 2 bases, with 14 bases sitting between them. The germline CDR1 and CDR2 sequences are GTSNPN and SVGIG (reference sequence). This CDR3 contains 14 residues. Looking up the rest from reference TRBV30 and TRBJ2-7 gives the full variable domain: SQTIHQWPATLVQPVGSPLSLECTVEGTSNPNLYWYRQAAGRGLQLLFYSVGIGQISSEVPQNLSASRPQDRQFILSSKKLLLSDSGFYLCAWSRVSPPYEQYFGPGTRLTVT.

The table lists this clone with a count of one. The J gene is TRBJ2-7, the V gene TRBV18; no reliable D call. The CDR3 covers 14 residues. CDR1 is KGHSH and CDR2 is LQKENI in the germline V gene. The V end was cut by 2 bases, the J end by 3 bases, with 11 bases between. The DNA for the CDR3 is TGTGCCAGCTCACCAGACACGGTACTCTACGAGCAGTACTTC. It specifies CASSPDTVLYEQYF.

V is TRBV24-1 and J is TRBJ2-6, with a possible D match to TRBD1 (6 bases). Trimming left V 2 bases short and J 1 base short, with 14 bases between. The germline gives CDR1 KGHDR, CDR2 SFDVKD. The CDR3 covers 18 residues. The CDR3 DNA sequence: TGTGCCACCAGTGATTCCTCGGCAGGGGCATCTGGGGCCAACGTCCTGACTTTC. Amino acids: CATSDSSAGASGANVLTF.

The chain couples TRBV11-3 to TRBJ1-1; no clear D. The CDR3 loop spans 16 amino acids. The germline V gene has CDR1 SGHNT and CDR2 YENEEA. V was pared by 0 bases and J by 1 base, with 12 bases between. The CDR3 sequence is CASSLDSGIGNTEAFF. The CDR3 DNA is TGTGCCAGCAGCTTAGATTCGGGGATCGGGAACACTGAAGCTTTCTTT.

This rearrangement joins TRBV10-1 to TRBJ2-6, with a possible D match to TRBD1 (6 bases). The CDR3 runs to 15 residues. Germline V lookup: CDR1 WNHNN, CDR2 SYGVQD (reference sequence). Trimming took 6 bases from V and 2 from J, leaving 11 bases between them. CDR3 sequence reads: CASRIQGPGANVLTF. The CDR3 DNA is TGCGCCAGCAGGATACAGGGTCCTGGGGCCAACGTCCTGACTTTC.

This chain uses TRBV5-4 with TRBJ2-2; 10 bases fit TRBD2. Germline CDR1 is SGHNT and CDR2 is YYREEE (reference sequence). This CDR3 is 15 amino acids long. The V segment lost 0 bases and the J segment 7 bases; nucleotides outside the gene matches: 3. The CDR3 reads CASSLASGGDGELFF. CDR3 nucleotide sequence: TGTGCCAGCAGCTTGGCTAGCGGGGGTGACGGGGAGCTGTTTTTT.